The 2 T cell receptor beta chains below were found in one sample sequenced in a study of T cells expressing NK-cell markers. Reanalyzing the 5' RACE reads, TCRdb keeps one entry per CDR3 protein, without DNA. The sample has a few hundred thousand distinct CDR3 sequences. Sequencing was performed on blood T cells: a sorted CD56 or NKG2C T cell subset, CD4+ or CD8+ T cells, or bulk PBMC T cells (not recorded which). The receptors originated from a woman in her forties or fifties in good health.

CDR3: CASSQWTRRSEQYF. This chain joins TRBV3-1 and TRBJ2-7; without DNA, the TCRdb call of TRBD2 cannot be checked. This CDR3 is built from 14 residues. The germline V gene has CDR1 LGHDT and CDR2 YNNKEL (reference sequence).

V is TRBV2 and J is TRBJ2-3; TCRdb picks TRBD2, but there is no DNA to check that call. There are 15 residues in the CDR3. The germline CDR1 and CDR2 sequences are SNHLY and FYNNEI. CDR3 sequence: CASPSRAGGPDTQYF.